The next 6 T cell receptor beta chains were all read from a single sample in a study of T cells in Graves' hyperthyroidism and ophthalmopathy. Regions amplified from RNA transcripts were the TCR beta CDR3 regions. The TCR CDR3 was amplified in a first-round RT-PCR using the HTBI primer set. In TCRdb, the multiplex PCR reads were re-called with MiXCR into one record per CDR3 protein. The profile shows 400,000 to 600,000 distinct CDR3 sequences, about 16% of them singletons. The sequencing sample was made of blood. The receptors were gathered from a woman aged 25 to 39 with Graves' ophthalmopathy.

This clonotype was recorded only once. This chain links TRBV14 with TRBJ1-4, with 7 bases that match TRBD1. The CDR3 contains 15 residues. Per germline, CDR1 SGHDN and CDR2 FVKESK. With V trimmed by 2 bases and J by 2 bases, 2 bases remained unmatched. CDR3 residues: CASSQNRGTNEKLFF. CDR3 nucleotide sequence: TGTGCCAGCAGCCAAAACAGGGGTACTAATGAAAAACTGTTTTTT.

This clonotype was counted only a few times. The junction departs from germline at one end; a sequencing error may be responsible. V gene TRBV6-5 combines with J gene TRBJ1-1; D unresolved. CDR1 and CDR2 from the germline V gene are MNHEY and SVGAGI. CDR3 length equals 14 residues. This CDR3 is CASSYSGSPDEAFF. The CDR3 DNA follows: TGTGCCAGCAGCTACTCGGGATCGCCAGATGAAGCTTTCTTT.

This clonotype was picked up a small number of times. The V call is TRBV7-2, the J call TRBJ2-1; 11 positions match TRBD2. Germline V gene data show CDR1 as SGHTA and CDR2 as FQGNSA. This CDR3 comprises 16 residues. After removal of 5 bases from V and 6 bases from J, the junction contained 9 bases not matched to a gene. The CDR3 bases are TGTGCCAGCAGCCCCCCTGGACTAGCGGGTGTCAATGAGCAGTTCTTC. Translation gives CASSPPGLAGVNEQFF.

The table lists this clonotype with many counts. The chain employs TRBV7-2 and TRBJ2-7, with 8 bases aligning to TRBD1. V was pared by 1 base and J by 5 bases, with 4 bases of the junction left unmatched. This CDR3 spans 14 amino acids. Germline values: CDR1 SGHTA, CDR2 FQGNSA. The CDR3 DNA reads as TGTGCCAGCAGCTTAGGGACAGGGTACAACGAGCAGTACTTC. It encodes CASSLGTGYNEQYF.

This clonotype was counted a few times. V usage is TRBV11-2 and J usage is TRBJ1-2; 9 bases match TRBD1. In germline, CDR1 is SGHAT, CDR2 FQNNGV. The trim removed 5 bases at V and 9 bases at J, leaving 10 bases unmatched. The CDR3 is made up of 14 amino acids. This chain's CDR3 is CASSPDRGTGSYTF. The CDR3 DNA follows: TGTGCCAGCAGCCCAGACAGGGGGACGGGTAGCTACACCTTC.

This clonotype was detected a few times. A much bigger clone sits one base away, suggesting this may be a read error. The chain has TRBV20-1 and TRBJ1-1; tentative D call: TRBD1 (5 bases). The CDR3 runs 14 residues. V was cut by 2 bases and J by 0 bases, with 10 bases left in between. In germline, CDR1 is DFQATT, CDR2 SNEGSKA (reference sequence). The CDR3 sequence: CSARNRRMNTEAFF. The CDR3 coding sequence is TGCAGTGCTAGAAACAGGCGGATGAACACTGAAGCTTTCTTT.